This TCR beta chain was identified during a study of cytomegalovirus exposure and HLA in healthy donors. As for the study in general: As an earlier analysis found, some 180 million T cells yielded about 120 million unique TCR beta sequences.

Concerning this clone itself: Its antigen is still unknown.

Germline V gene lookup returns CDR1 SGHRS and CDR2 YFSETQ. The CDR3 is 14 residues long. J lost 2 bases, V lost 5 bases, and 5 bases had no gene match. The PCR had 60 Vbeta and 13 Jbeta primers. Sequencing used immunoSEQ multiplex PCR; TCRdb keeps in-frame clones, though not all of them. In the table there are under 150,000 clones, about 80% of which are singletons. Study findings and constraints: A later analysis found most CMV-associated TCR beta chains apparently HLA-restricted.

Sequencing was performed on PBMCs. The sequence was obtained from a man aged 25-40 years in good health and CMV-seronegative. This chain joins TRBV5-1 and TRBJ2-3, with TRBD2 matching 7 bases. In nucleotides, the CDR3 is TGCGCCAGCAGAAAGCGGGATATCACAGATACGCAGTATTTT. It is translated as CASRKRDITDTQYF.